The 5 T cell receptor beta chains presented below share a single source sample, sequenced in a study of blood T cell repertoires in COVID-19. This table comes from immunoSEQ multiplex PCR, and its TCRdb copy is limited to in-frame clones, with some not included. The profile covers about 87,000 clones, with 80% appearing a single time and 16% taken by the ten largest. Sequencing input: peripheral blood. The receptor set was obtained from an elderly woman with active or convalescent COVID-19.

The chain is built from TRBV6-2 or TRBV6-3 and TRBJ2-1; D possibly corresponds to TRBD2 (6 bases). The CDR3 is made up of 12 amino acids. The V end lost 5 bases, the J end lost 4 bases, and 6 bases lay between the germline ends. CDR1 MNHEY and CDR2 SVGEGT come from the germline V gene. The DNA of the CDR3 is TGTGCCAGCAGTGGGGGGTACAATGAGCAGTTCTTC. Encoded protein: CASSGGYNEQFF.

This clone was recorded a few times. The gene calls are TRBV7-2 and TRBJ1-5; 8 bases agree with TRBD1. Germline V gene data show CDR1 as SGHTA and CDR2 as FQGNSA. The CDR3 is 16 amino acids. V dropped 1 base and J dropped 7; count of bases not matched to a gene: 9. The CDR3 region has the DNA TGTGCCAGCAGCTTAGACCCCGGGACAGGCCAACAGCCCCAGCATTTT. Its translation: CASSLDPGTGQQPQHF.

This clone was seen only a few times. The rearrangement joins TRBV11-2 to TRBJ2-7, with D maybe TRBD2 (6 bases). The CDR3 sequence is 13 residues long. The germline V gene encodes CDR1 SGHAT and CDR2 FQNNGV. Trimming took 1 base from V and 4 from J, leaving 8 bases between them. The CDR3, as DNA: TGTGCCAGCAGCTTAGTGGAGGGTTACGAGCAGTACTTC. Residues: CASSLVEGYEQYF.

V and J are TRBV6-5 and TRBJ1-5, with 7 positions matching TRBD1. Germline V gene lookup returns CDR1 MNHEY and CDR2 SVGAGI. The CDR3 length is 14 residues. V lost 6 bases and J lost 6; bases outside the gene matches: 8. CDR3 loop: CASRPDRVGQPQHF. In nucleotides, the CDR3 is TGTGCCAGCAGGCCCGACAGGGTTGGTCAGCCCCAGCATTTT.

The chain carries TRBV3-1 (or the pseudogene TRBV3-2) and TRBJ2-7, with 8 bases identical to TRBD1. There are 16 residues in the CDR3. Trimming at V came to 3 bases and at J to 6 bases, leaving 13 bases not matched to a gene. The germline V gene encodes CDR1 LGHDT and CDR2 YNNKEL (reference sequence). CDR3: CASSQKPGQARAEQYF. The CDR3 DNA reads TGTGCCAGCAGCCAGAAACCGGGACAGGCTCGGGCCGAGCAGTACTTC.